The table lists the clone carrying this TCR beta chain with many counts. The antigen remains undetermined. This entry comes from a study of T-cell reconstitution after alpha-beta-depleted transplantation in children. Study-level points and caveats: Recipient T cells and thymic progenitors that survived were the source of the high TCRbeta diversity seen at day 60 in some patients. Once a year had passed after transplant, T-cell counts and diversity came mostly from newly produced T cells. Approximately two months post-transplant, alpha-beta T cells reportedly originated from several hundred expanded graft clones.

The CDR3 spans 15 residues. With 0 bases removed from V and 5 bases from J, the gap between germline ends came to 13 bases. In germline, CDR1 is LGHDT, CDR2 YNNKEL (reference sequence). Using unique molecular identifiers, the investigators prepared the TCRbeta library. TCRdb re-called the PCR reads through MiXCR, storing one row per CDR3 protein. The profile shows roughly 100,000 distinct CDR3 sequences, around 7% of them singletons. This chain uses TRBV3-1 with TRBJ1-2, with a tentative D call TRBD1 (5 bases). This sequence was found in a boy aged 2 to 9 with acute lymphoblastic leukemia, due to receive a stem cell transplant. This specimen consisted of PBMCs, obtained before TCRalphabeta/CD19-depleted stem cell transplant. This CDR3 is CASSQDGRARYGYTF. The CDR3 nucleotides read TGTGCCAGCAGCCAAGATGGCAGGGCAAGGTATGGCTACACCTTC.